These 18 T cell receptor beta chains came from one sample sequenced in a study of T-cell reconstitution after alpha-beta-depleted transplantation in children. Unique molecular identifiers featured in how the TCRbeta library was prepared. TCRdb recomputed calls from the PCR reads with MiXCR, one row per CDR3 protein. The sample comprises about 500,000 distinct CDR3 sequences, about 30% of which are singletons, and around 2.5% rests with the top ten. The input for sequencing was PBMCs from the stem cell graft donor, taken from the stem cell graft. The source is a human donor who donated a stem cell graft to a child with aplastic anemia.

The chain employs TRBV9 and TRBJ2-2; 9 bases map to TRBD1. Germline V lookup: CDR1 SGDLS, CDR2 YYNGEE. The CDR3 has 14 residues. Losses at the gene ends were 3 bases for V and 4 bases for J; bases not matched to a gene: 1. The CDR3 DNA is TGTGCCAGCAGCGGGGACAGGGTCACCGGGGAGCTGTTTTTT. Its translation: CASSGDRVTGELFF. Variable domain in full (rest from reference TRBV9 and TRBJ2-2): DSGVTQTPKHLITATGQRVTLRCSPRSGDLSVYWYQQSLDQGLQFLIQYYNGEERAKGNILERFSAQQFPDLHSELNLSSLELGDSALYFCASSGDRVTGELFFGEGSRLTVL.

The chain is built from TRBV2 and TRBJ2-3, with D tentatively TRBD1 or TRBD2 (5 bases each). The V end was cut by 4 bases, the J end by 6 bases, with 20 bases between. Germline V gives CDR1 SNHLY, CDR2 FYNNEI. CDR3 length equals 16 residues. The CDR3 reads CASSVPLTQEGDTQYF. The CDR3 DNA sequence: TGTGCCAGCAGTGTTCCCTTGACTCAAGAGGGGGATACGCAGTATTTT.

The V gene is TRBV13, the J gene TRBJ2-5; the D gene is possibly TRBD2 (5 bases). The germline CDR1 and CDR2 sequences are PRHDT and FYEKMQ (reference sequence). The V and J ends lost 6 bases and 4 bases respectively, with 18 bases between them. This CDR3 is 15 amino acids long. The DNA for the CDR3 is TGTGCCAGCAGTCTTAGGTATAAAGGGAGAGAGACCCAGTACTTC. This encodes CASSLRYKGRETQYF.

The J gene is TRBJ2-7, the V gene TRBV11-2; either TRBD1 or TRBD2 may supply D (6 bases each). CDR1 and CDR2 from the germline V gene are SGHAT and FQNNGV. The CDR3 sequence is 19 residues long. V lost 5 bases, J lost 1 base, and 27 bases lay in between. DNA for the CDR3: TGTGCCAGCAGCACCGCGAGGGGGGCCGAACAACTTCGTTCCTACGAGCAGTACTTC. Translation gives CASSTARGAEQLRSYEQYF.

The sample holds many counts of this clonotype. The chain uses TRBV12-3 or TRBV12-4 and TRBJ1-3, with a possible D match to TRBD1 (6 bases). V lost 6 bases and J lost 1, with 10 bases in between. This CDR3 region has 14 residues. The CDR3 nucleotides are TGTGCCAGCAGCTCCACAGGGTCTGGAAACACCATATATTTT. Residues: CASSSTGSGNTIYF.

There are a few counts of this clonotype. The chain joins TRBV20-1 to TRBJ2-3, with a tentative D call TRBD2 (6 bases). V shed 3 bases and J shed 4 bases, with 8 bases lying between them. Germline assignment: CDR1 DFQATT and CDR2 SNEGSKA (reference sequence). This CDR3 comprises 12 residues. The CDR3 nucleotides read TGCAGTGCTAGCGGGAGTGCAGATACGCAGTATTTT. Translated: CSASGSADTQYF.

This rearrangement joins TRBV12-3 or TRBV12-4 to TRBJ1-5; possible D gene TRBD1, 6 bases. The CDR3 has 14 amino acids. The V end was cut by 6 bases, the J end by 0 bases, with 9 bases between. The CDR3 protein is CASRYRDSNQPQHF. The CDR3 region has the DNA TGTGCCAGCAGGTACAGGGATAGCAATCAGCCCCAGCATTTT.

The chain uses TRBV7-8 and TRBJ2-7; tentative D call: TRBD2 (6 bases). Trimming pared 1 base from V and 5 bases from J, leaving 15 bases between. This CDR3 region has 15 residues. Germline values: CDR1 SGHVS, CDR2 FQNEAQ. This chain's CDR3 is CASSLEWAGPHEQYF. The CDR3 DNA sequence: TGTGCCAGCAGCTTAGAGTGGGCGGGACCCCACGAGCAGTACTTC.

There are many counts of this clonotype. Compared with germline, one end of the junction differs, possibly owing to a read error. The chain joins TRBV5-1 to TRBJ2-1, with D unresolved. The CDR3 covers 15 residues. CDR1 and CDR2 from the germline V gene are SGHRS and YFSETQ. The CDR3 reads CASSFLGSSYNEQFF. The CDR3 bases are TGTGCCAGCAGTTTTCTAGGGTCCTCCTACAATGAGCAGTTCTTC.

The chain couples TRBV28 to TRBJ2-7; 7 bases fit TRBD2. The junction had 16 bases not matched to a gene; V was cut back by 8 bases and J by 6 bases. This CDR3 is 15 amino acids long. Germline assignment: CDR1 MDHEN and CDR2 SYDVKM. The CDR3 protein is CASGTGEAGDSEQYF. The CDR3, as DNA: TGTGCCAGCGGCACAGGCGAGGCGGGAGACAGCGAGCAGTACTTC.

The chain is built from TRBV12-3 or TRBV12-4 and TRBJ1-2; D is undetermined. This CDR3 spans 12 amino acids. V was pared by 3 bases and J by 3 bases, with 5 bases between. The CDR3 loop reads CASSFDDYGYTF. DNA for the CDR3: TGTGCCAGCAGTTTCGACGACTATGGCTACACCTTC.

This clonotype has a handful of counts. V and J are TRBV7-2 and TRBJ2-5; tentative D call: TRBD1 (5 bases). Between the trimmed V and J ends, which lost 2 bases and 1 base, there was a span of 8 bases. Germline CDR1 SGHTA, CDR2 FQGNSA. This CDR3 is built from 14 residues. The CDR3 nucleotides read TGTGCCAGCAGCTTACAGGGCCTCCAAGAGACCCAGTACTTC. Translated, it gives CASSLQGLQETQYF.

There are a few counts of this clonotype. Mismatch with germline at one junction end may stem from a read error. The chain combines TRBV4-2 with TRBJ1-2, with TRBD1 as a possible D gene (5 bases). The CDR3 totals 14 residues. Germline CDR1 is LGHNA and CDR2 is YNFKEQ. CDR3 coding DNA: TGTGCCAGCACCCAAGATCCAGGGTTGAGCGGCTACACCTTC. Translated, it gives CASTQDPGLSGYTF.

In this sample, this clonotype turned up a few times. CDR3 region: CAISGDRVTKWSNSPLHF. CDR3 in DNA: TGTGCCATCAGCGGGGACAGGGTGACGAAATGGAGTAATTCACCCCTCCACTTT. The chain employs TRBV10-3 and TRBJ1-6; 9 bases line up with TRBD1. V trimming: 6 bases; J trimming: 6 bases; junction bases outside the gene matches: 15. There are 18 residues in the CDR3. The germline V gene encodes CDR1 ENHRY and CDR2 SYGVKD.

The V and J genes are TRBV12-5 and TRBJ2-5, with 11 nucleotides matching TRBD2. This CDR3 has 16 amino acids. The V gene's germline CDR1 is LGHNT and CDR2 FRNRAP. Unmatched junction bases numbered 9, after V lost 2 bases and J lost 7 bases. The CDR3 nucleotides read TGTGCTAGTGGTTTGCTACTAGCGGGAGCCCCGGGGACCCAGTACTTC. This codes for CASGLLLAGAPGTQYF.

The J gene is TRBJ2-1, the V gene TRBV7-2; D might be TRBD2 (5 bases). The CDR3 loop spans 11 amino acids. Trimming took 7 bases from V and 10 from J, leaving 11 bases between them. Per germline, CDR1 SGHTA and CDR2 FQGNSA. The CDR3 reads CASIHGLEQFF. The CDR3 DNA follows: TGTGCCAGCATCCACGGACTCGAGCAGTTCTTC. The entire variable domain, with the rest obtained from reference TRBV7-2 and TRBJ2-1, is as follows: GAGVSQSPSNKVTEKGKDVELRCDPISGHTALYWYRQSLGQGLEFLIYFQGNSAPDKSGLPSDRFSAERTGGSVSTLTIQRTQQEDSAVYLCASIHGLEQFFGPGTRLTVL.

This clonotype was seen a handful of times. The chain uses TRBV20-1 and TRBJ2-1; 7 nucleotides match TRBD2. Germline V lookup: CDR1 DFQATT, CDR2 SNEGSKA (reference sequence). The CDR3 has 15 residues. V lost 0 bases, J lost 12 bases, and 14 bases stayed unmatched. CDR3 region: CSAREGGSAPGRQFF. The CDR3 bases are TGCAGTGCTAGAGAGGGGGGGTCAGCGCCCGGCAGGCAGTTCTTC.

CDR3 in DNA: TGTGCCAGCAGCCCAATTCCGACAGTTTCTGGAAACACCATATATTTT. Encoded protein: CASSPIPTVSGNTIYF. The rearrangement links TRBV9 to TRBJ1-3, with D possibly being TRBD1 (5 bases). This CDR3 comprises 16 residues. Per germline, CDR1 SGDLS and CDR2 YYNGEE. The V and J ends lost 4 bases and 1 base respectively, with 15 bases between them.